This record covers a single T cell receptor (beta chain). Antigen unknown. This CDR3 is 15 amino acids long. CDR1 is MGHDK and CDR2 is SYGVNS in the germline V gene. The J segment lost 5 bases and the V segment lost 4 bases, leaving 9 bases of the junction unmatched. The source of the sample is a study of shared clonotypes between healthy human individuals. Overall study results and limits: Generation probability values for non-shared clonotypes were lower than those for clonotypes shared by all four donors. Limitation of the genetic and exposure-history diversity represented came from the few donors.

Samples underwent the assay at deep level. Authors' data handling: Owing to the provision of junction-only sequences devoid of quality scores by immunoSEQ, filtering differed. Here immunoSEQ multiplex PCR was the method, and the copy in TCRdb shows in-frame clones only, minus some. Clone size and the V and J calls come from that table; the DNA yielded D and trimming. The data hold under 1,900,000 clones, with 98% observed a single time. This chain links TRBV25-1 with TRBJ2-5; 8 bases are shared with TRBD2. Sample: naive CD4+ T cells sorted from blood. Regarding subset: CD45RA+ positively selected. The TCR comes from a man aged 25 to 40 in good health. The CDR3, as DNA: TGTGCCAGCAGTGTCCAAGCGGGAGTGGAGGAGACCCAGTACTTC. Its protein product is CASSVQAGVEETQYF.